The clone carrying this T cell receptor (beta chain) occurred a few times. Antigen unknown. This entry is derived from a study of human T cells and chemical hapten exposure. Regarding the study as a whole: Alopecia in the donors means their immune response may deviate from healthy people's.

CDR1 is SGHDN and CDR2 is FVKESK in the germline V gene. The CDR3 extends over 15 amino acids. The V gene lost 1 base and the J gene lost 6 bases, with 12 bases spanning the gap. Described time point: patch test 2, 6 weeks after DPC sensitization. Treatment denoted: therapeutic diphenylcyclopropenone sensitization with weekly scalp DPC. Single cDNA molecules in the library carried unique molecular identifiers attached during preparation. Per the original methods: Sampled TCR counts reached a median of approximately 93,000 per sample, with values ranging from roughly 23,224 to 700,000. Via MiXCR, TCRdb re-called the RACE reads, giving one row per CDR3 protein. The V and J calls follow TCRdb's processing rather than the paper's. The sample records about 54,000 distinct CDR3 sequences, around 9.4% being singletons.

The TCR originated in a woman in her forties or fifties with alopecia areata. Some clones in this sample may be carry-over from other donors' samples. V and J are TRBV14 and TRBJ2-2, with D maybe TRBD1 (6 bases). This specimen was whole blood, taken in connection with sensitization to the hapten diphenylcyclopropenone (DPC). CDR3 protein: CASSQAAGVAGELFF. In DNA, the CDR3 is TGTGCCAGCAGCCAAGCAGCAGGGGTTGCCGGGGAGCTGTTTTTT.